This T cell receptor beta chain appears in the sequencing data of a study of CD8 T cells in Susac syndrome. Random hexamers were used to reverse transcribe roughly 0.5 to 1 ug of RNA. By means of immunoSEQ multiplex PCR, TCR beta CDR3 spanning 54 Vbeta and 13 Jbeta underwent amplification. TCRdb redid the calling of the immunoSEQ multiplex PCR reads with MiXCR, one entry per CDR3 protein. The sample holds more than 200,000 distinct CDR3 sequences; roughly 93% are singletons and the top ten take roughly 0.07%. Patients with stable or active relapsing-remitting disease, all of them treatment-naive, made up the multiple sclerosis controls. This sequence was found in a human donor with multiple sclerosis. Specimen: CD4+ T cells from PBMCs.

The CDR3 sequence is CASSPERRLAETPWYQETQYF. In DNA, the CDR3 is TGTGCCAGCAGCCCCGAGAGGCGACTAGCGGAGACTCCCTGGTACCAAGAGACCCAGTACTTC. The chain uses TRBV7-6 and TRBJ2-5, with 9 bases that match TRBD2. CDR3 length: 21 residues. Germline V gene sequence: CDR1 SGHVS, CDR2 FNYEAQ. Trimming cost V 5 bases and J 0 bases; bases outside gene matches: 22.